This TCR beta chain stems from a study of CXCR3-negative and CXCR3-positive naive CD8 T cells. Study as a whole: Sequencing gave approximately 140 million TRB reads overall, about 1.5 +/- 0.3 million per library.

To note about this clonotype: The antigen is not known.

General observations from the study: Upon cryopreservation, CXCR3 expression partially decreased, and most assays used fresh PBMCs. For memory CD8+ cells diversity was much lower, but both naive subsets had comparably high diversity.

CD8+ T cell subsets were each sorted in triplicate, about 310,000 cells apiece. The CDR3 is 18 amino acids. Germline-derived CDR1 and CDR2 are MDHEN and SYDVKM. The method, 5' RACE with UMI labels, was used to prepare the TRB cDNA libraries. TCRdb reworked the 5' RACE reads into one entry per CDR3 protein, no DNA. The clone table shows 37,000 or so distinct CDR3 sequences, with the ten largest holding about 8.4%. The genes are TRBV28 and TRBJ2-3; the TCRdb call, TRBD2, lacks DNA for checking. This receptor was taken from a human donor in good health. Some clones in this sample may be carry-over from other donors' samples. Material: memory CD8+ T cells from blood. CDR3 sequence reads: CASSSIAGGGASTDTQYF.